The T cell receptor beta chain under discussion was sequenced for a study of beta chain features in type 1 diabetes. Comments on this clone: Its antigen is unknown.

General study findings and limits: Shortening of TCRB CDR3s, moderate but significant, appeared in all four CD4+ subsets of Type 1 diabetes patients.

TCRB transcripts that were expressed got sequenced, as all of the isolated RNA had been reverse transcribed. The assay was immunoSEQ multiplex PCR, and TCRdb's table has in-frame clones only and misses some. The table shows 640,000 or so clones, with around 15% occurring only once. Sequenced input: naive CD4+ T cells from blood. The receptor's source is a man between 18 and 35 years old with type 1 diabetes.

As DNA, the CDR3 is TGTGCCAGCAGCCATCCGGGACTAGCAGAGACCCAGTACTTC. It encodes CASSHPGLAETQYF. The V call is TRBV14, the J call TRBJ2-5; 9 nucleotides line up with TRBD2. J gave up 4 bases and V 3 bases, and 3 bases lay outside the gene matches. The CDR3 loop spans 14 amino acids. Germline values: CDR1 SGHDN, CDR2 FVKESK.